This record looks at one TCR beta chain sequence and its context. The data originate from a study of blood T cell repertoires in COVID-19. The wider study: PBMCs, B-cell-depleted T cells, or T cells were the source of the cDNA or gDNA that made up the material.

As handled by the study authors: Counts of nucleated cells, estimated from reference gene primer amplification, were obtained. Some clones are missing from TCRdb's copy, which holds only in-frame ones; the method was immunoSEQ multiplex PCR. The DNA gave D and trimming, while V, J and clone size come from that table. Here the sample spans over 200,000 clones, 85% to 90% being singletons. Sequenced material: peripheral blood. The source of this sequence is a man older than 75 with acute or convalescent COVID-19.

CDR3 in DNA: TGTGCCAGCAGCCTTAATGTGGGGGGCTACGAGCAGTACTTC. As protein: CASSLNVGGYEQYF. The rearrangement uses TRBV3-1 (or the pseudogene TRBV3-2) and TRBJ2-7; possible D gene TRBD2, 6 bases. This CDR3 spans 14 amino acids. Germline V gives CDR1 LGHDT, CDR2 YNNKEL (reference sequence). The V gene lost 4 bases and the J gene lost 3 bases, with 13 bases spanning the gap.